In this sample, the clone carrying this T cell receptor (beta chain) turned up many times. Its target is unknown. This sample was included in a study of regulatory T cells in long-lasting Graves disease. In the study overall: Newly diagnosed Graves' patients took antithyroid drugs under 3 months.

Trimming removed 4 bases from V and 2 bases from J, with 12 bases in between. Germline-derived CDR1 and CDR2 are DFQATT and SNEGSKA (reference sequence). The CDR3 consists of 13 residues. Sample time point: newly diagnosed GD, antithyroid drugs for less than 3 months. TCR sequences were obtained from RNA taken from PBMCs. Investigators prepared the TCR beta libraries by applying iRepertoire HTBI primers and Arm-PCR of CDR3 regions. MiXCR was run by TCRdb on the multiplex PCR reads, yielding one entry per CDR3 protein. Of about 310,000 distinct CDR3 sequences in the sample, about 20% were seen once. Whole-study results and caveats: The TCR repertoire of persistent Graves' patients was less diverse than that of newly diagnosed ones. Segments TRBV28, TRBJ1-2 and TRBJ2-5 showed preferential usage in persistent disease.

The starting material was peripheral blood mononuclear cells (PBMCs), obtained at new diagnosis, from a patient treated with antithyroid drugs. The rearrangement links TRBV20-1 to TRBJ2-7; D perhaps matches TRBD2 (6 bases). The source is a female donor with Graves disease. The CDR3 DNA sequence: TGCAGTGCTAACCGGGACTCGGCCTACGAGCAGTACTTC. Translating it yields CSANRDSAYEQYF.